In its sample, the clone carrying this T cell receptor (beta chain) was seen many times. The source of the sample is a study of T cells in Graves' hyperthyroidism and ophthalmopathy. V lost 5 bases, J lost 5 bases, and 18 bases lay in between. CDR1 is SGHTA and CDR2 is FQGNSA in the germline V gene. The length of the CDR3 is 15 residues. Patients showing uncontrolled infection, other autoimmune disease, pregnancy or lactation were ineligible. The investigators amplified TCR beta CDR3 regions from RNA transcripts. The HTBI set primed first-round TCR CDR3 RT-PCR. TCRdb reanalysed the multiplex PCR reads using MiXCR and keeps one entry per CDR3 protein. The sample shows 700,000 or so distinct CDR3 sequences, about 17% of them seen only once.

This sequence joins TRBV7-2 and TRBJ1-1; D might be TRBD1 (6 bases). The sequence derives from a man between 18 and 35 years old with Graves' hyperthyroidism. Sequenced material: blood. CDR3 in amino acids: CASSLGGGRWTEAFF. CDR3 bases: TGTGCCAGCAGCCTCGGAGGGGGGAGATGGACTGAAGCTTTCTTT. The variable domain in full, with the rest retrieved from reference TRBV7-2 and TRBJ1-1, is GAGVSQSPSNKVTEKGKDVELRCDPISGHTALYWYRQSLGQGLEFLIYFQGNSAPDKSGLPSDRFSAERTGGSVSTLTIQRTQQEDSAVYLCASSLGGGRWTEAFFGQGTRLTVV.